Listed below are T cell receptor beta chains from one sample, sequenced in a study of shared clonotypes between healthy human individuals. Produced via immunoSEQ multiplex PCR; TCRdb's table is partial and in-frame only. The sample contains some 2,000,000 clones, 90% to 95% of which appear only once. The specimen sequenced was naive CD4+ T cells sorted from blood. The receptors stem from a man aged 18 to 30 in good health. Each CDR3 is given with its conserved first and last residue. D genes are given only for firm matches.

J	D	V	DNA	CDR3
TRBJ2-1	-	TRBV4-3	TGCGCCAGCAGCCAAGATAGGGGCTCCTACAATGAGCAGTTCTTC	CASSQDRGSYNEQFF
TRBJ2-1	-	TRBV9	TGTGCCAGCAGCGTAGTTGGGGGCAGCGAAAATGAGCAGTTCTTC	CASSVVGGSENEQFF
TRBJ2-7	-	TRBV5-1	TGCGCCAGCAGCTTGGAGGCGTCCTACGAGCAGTACTTC	CASSLEASYEQYF
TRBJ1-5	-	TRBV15	TGTGCCACCAGCGATGGGATTTATCAGCCCCAGCATTTT	CATSDGIYQPQHF
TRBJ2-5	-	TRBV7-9	TGTGCCAGCAGCACTCGTACAGGGCCAGAGACCCAGTACTTC	CASSTRTGPETQYF
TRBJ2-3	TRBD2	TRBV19	TGTGCCAGTAGTACCACTAGCGGCCGCACAGATACGCAGTATTTT	CASSTTSGRTDTQYF
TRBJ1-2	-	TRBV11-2	TGTGCCAGCAGCTTTGGGACCTCCTATGGCTACACCTTC	CASSFGTSYGYTF
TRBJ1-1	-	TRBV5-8	TGTGCCAGCAGCCCCCCGCCCTGGAACACTGAAGCTTTCTTT	CASSPPPWNTEAFF
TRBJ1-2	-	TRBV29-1	TGCAGCACCCCTACAGGGAATGACGGCTACACCTTC	CSTPTGNDGYTF
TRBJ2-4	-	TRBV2	TGTGCCAGCAACGTAGAAGGGAGCGCCAAAAACATTCAGTACTTC	CASNVEGSAKNIQYF
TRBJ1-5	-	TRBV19	TGTGCCAGTAGTAATCTCGTGGGGACGGCCCAGCCCCAGCATTTT	CASSNLVGTAQPQHF
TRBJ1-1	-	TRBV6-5	TGTGCCAGCAGTTACCGGGGCAGAACTAACACTGAAGCTTTCTTT	CASSYRGRTNTEAFF
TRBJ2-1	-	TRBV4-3	TGCGCCAGCAGCCAAGTAAATGGGGGTGAGCAGTTCTTC	CASSQVNGGEQFF
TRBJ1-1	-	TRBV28	TGTGCCAGCAGTTTATCTGCCTCTGAAGCTTTCTTT	CASSLSASEAFF
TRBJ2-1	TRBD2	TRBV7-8	TGTGCCAGCAGCTTGGGGACTAGCTCTAATGAGCAGTTCTTC	CASSLGTSSNEQFF
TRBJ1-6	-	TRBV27	TGTGCCAGCAGTCCTGGCGGGACACCTAATTCACCCCTCCACTTT	CASSPGGTPNSPLHF
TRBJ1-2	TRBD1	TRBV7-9	TGTGCCAGCAGCACCTCACCGACAGGGAGTGGAGGCTACACCTTC	CASSTSPTGSGGYTF
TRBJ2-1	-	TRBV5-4	TGTGCCAGCAGCTTGGAATTCCAAGGGGATGAGCAGTTCTTC	CASSLEFQGDEQFF